A single sample gave rise to the 15 T cell receptor beta chains below, sequenced in a study of blood T cell repertoires in COVID-19. Assay used: immunoSEQ multiplex PCR; TCRdb lists only in-frame clones, some missing. Altogether approximately 92,000 clones are present, around 88% being singletons, with the ten largest covering approximately 16%. The source material was peripheral blood. Receptors originate from a woman between 55 and 75 years old with COVID-19, enrolled during active disease.

This chain connects TRBV6-5 to TRBJ1-2, with D perhaps TRBD1 (6 bases). The CDR3 spans 14 residues. Germline CDR1 is MNHEY and CDR2 is SVGAGI. Trimming left V 2 bases short and J 5 bases short, with 12 bases between. The CDR3 loop is CASSYGQTRYGYTF. The CDR3 DNA sequence: TGTGCCAGCAGTTACGGACAGACCCGATATGGCTACACCTTC.

The chain employs TRBV18 and TRBJ1-1; 12 bases map to TRBD1. Looked up from germline, CDR1 is KGHSH and CDR2 is LQKENI. V was pared by 5 bases and J by 4 bases, with 8 bases of the junction left unmatched. The CDR3 is 16 amino acids. CDR3 DNA sequence: TGTGCCAGCTCATTGGGGACAGGGGGCGCCGGCACTGAAGCTTTCTTT. Amino acids: CASSLGTGGAGTEAFF.

The DNA of the CDR3 is TGCGCCAGCAGCGGCGGGACTAGCGGAGGGGAGCTGTTTTTT. Protein product: CASSGGTSGGELFF. V usage is TRBV5-1 and J usage is TRBJ2-2; TRBD2 matches at 11 bases. Trimming took 4 bases from V and 8 from J; bases not matched to a gene: 4. CDR1 is SGHRS, CDR2 YFSETQ, per germline. This CDR3 comprises 14 residues.

The chain couples TRBV29-1 to TRBJ1-2; the D is unclear. V was trimmed by 3 bases and J by 5 bases, leaving 10 bases between them. Germline-derived CDR1 and CDR2 are SQVTM and ANQGSEA. The CDR3 covers 12 residues. The CDR3 bases are TGCAGCGTTGATGGTCAGTTTTATGGCTACACCTTC. Translated: CSVDGQFYGYTF.

The J gene is TRBJ2-3, the V gene TRBV6-5, with D possibly TRBD2 on 6 matching bases. Trimming took off 5 bases at V and 0 bases at J, with 9 bases between the two ends. The CDR3 is 14 amino acids. The V gene's germline CDR1 is MNHEY and CDR2 SVGAGI. The DNA of the CDR3 is TGTGCCAGCAGTCGGGACTCTAGCACAGATACGCAGTATTTT. It specifies CASSRDSSTDTQYF.

The gene calls are TRBV11-1 and TRBJ1-1, with no clear D. CDR3 size: 13 residues. V was shortened by 8 bases and J by 1 base, with 11 bases between the two germline ends. The germline V gene encodes CDR1 SGHAT and CDR2 FQDESV (reference sequence). In DNA form, the CDR3 reads TGTGCCAGCCGGAGGCGGCAGAACACTGAAGCTTTCTTT. Translated, it gives CASRRRQNTEAFF.

V is TRBV18 and J is TRBJ2-7; D gene unclear. V gave up 0 bases and J gave up 0 bases, with 9 bases separating them. CDR3 length: 15 residues. Looked up from germline, CDR1 is KGHSH and CDR2 is LQKENI. The CDR3 bases are TGTGCCAGCTCACCACCAAGAATTAGCTCCTACGAGCAGTACTTC. Translation gives CASSPPRISSYEQYF.

V and J are TRBV28 and TRBJ1-2; possibly TRBD1 for D (6 bases). V gave up 10 bases and J gave up 2 bases, with 14 bases separating them. The germline CDR1 and CDR2 sequences are MDHEN and SYDVKM. This CDR3 contains 13 residues. CDR3 coding DNA: TGTGCCACCCCCGGGGACAAGAACTATGGCTACACCTTC. Protein sequence: CATPGDKNYGYTF.

The chain joins TRBV4-1 to TRBJ2-3; 8 nucleotides align to TRBD1. The CDR3 loop spans 17 amino acids. The junction had 9 bases not matched to a gene; V was cut back by 4 bases and J by 0 bases. Germline V CDR1 and CDR2: MGHRA, YSYEKL. CDR3 protein: CASSLTPGTGSTDTQYF. The CDR3 DNA is TGCGCCAGCAGCCTAACCCCCGGGACAGGTAGCACAGATACGCAGTATTTT.

The V gene is TRBV5-1, the J gene TRBJ1-1, with D perhaps matching TRBD1 (5 bases). Germline CDR1 and CDR2: SGHRS and YFSETQ. Trimming removed 0 bases at V and 3 bases at J, with 15 bases between. This CDR3 has 16 amino acids. The CDR3 region is CASSLEPAGRDTEAFF. CDR3 sequence (DNA): TGCGCCAGCAGCTTGGAGCCGGCAGGGAGGGACACTGAAGCTTTCTTT.

The V gene is TRBV5-1, the J gene TRBJ2-3; 7 bases agree with TRBD1. Germline V CDR1 and CDR2: SGHRS, YFSETQ. V lost 0 bases to trimming and J lost 3 bases; unmatched junction nucleotides: 4. This CDR3 contains 15 residues. CDR3 amino acids: CASSLGQGATDTQYF. The DNA of the CDR3 is TGCGCCAGCAGCTTGGGACAGGGCGCGACAGATACGCAGTATTTT.

The chain has TRBV4-3 and TRBJ1-4, with unresolved D. The CDR3 loop spans 13 amino acids. The V gene lost 3 bases and the J gene lost 6 bases, with 8 bases spanning the gap. Germline loops: CDR1 LGHNA, CDR2 YSLEER. CDR3 protein: CASSQRYDEKLFF. The DNA of the CDR3 is TGCGCCAGCAGCCAGCGTTATGATGAAAAACTGTTTTTT.

Notes on this clone: One junction end disagrees with the germline gene, perhaps due to a read error. The chain has TRBV4-1 and TRBJ1-5; TRBD1 aligns across 7 bases. The germline V gene has CDR1 MGHRA and CDR2 YSYEKL. The CDR3 is 16 amino acids. CDR3 coding DNA: TGCGCCAGCAGCCAAGAGGGCGGGACAGACAATCAGTCCCAGCATTTT. This codes for CASSQEGGTDNQSQHF.

The chain is built from TRBV28 and TRBJ2-1; 8 bases are a match to TRBD2. The V segment lost 1 base and the J segment 1 base; nucleotides outside the gene matches: 3. Germline CDR1 reads MDHEN; CDR2 reads SYDVKM. The CDR3 totals 16 residues. The CDR3 DNA is TGTGCCAGCAGTTTATCGGCTAGCGGGTCCTACAATGAGCAGTTCTTC. Its translation: CASSLSASGSYNEQFF.

This chain uses TRBV9 with TRBJ2-7, with TRBD2 matching over 7 bases. Germline V CDR1 and CDR2: SGDLS, YYNGEE. The CDR3 consists of 15 residues. After removal of 2 bases from V and 2 bases from J, the junction contained 7 bases not matched to a gene. The CDR3 nucleotides read TGTGCCAGCAGCGTCTCTGCGGGGGAGACCTACGAGCAGTACTTC. Translating it yields CASSVSAGETYEQYF.